Listed below are T cell receptor beta chains from one sample, sequenced in a study of blood T cell repertoires in COVID-19. Assay used: immunoSEQ multiplex PCR; TCRdb lists only in-frame clones, some missing. The sample records some 80,000 clones, 65% to 90% being singletons. Sequenced: peripheral blood. These receptors came from a human donor in a cohort sampled during active COVID-19. CDR3s include the opening cysteine and the closing phenylalanine or tryptophan. Fields, in order: CDR3 DNA, CDR3 protein, J gene, V gene, D gene. The D gene is left open where the match is weak.

cdr3_nt: TGTGCCATCAGTGAGTCGGGAGCTAACTATGGCTACACCTTC
cdr3_aa: CAISESGANYGYTF
j_call: TRBJ1-2
v_call: TRBV10-3
d_call: NA

cdr3_nt: TGTGCCAGCTCAAGCCGCTCGCTAGCGGGAGGGCCAGGCACCGGGGAGCTGTTTTTT
cdr3_aa: CASSSRSLAGGPGTGELFF
j_call: TRBJ2-2
v_call: TRBV18
d_call: TRBD2

cdr3_nt: TGCAGTGCTAGTAGGTTTGGACAGGGGGGGTGGGATCAGCCCCAGCATTTT
cdr3_aa: CSASRFGQGGWDQPQHF
j_call: TRBJ1-5
v_call: TRBV20-1
d_call: TRBD1

cdr3_nt: TGTGCCAGCAGTGCCTCCAGGGAAGCTTTCTTT
cdr3_aa: CASSASREAFF
j_call: TRBJ1-1
v_call: TRBV2
d_call: NA

cdr3_nt: TGTGCTAGTGGCATACAGGGGGACGGGGAGCTGTTTTTT
cdr3_aa: CASGIQGDGELFF
j_call: TRBJ2-2
v_call: TRBV12-5
d_call: TRBD1

cdr3_nt: TGCGCCAGCAGCTTGCGGTACGGGGGAAGCACAGATACGCAGTATTTT
cdr3_aa: CASSLRYGGSTDTQYF
j_call: TRBJ2-3
v_call: TRBV5-1
d_call: NA

cdr3_nt: TGTGCCAGCAGCCAATGGGACAGGGCGAACACCGGGGAGCTGTTTTTT
cdr3_aa: CASSQWDRANTGELFF
j_call: TRBJ2-2
v_call: TRBV3-1/TRBV3-2
d_call: TRBD1

cdr3_nt: TGTGCCAGCAGCTCATCGGAGGGCCTGATGGGGAATCAGCCCCAGCATTTT
cdr3_aa: CASSSSEGLMGNQPQHF
j_call: TRBJ1-5
v_call: TRBV7-9
d_call: NA

cdr3_nt: TGCGCCAGTACCGTGAGCGGGTCCTACAATGAGCAGTTCTTC
cdr3_aa: CASTVSGSYNEQFF
j_call: TRBJ2-1
v_call: TRBV5-1
d_call: NA

cdr3_nt: TGCGCCAGCAGTGAGTCTGTGGGGAGTACCGGGGAGCTGTTTTTT
cdr3_aa: CASSESVGSTGELFF
j_call: TRBJ2-2
v_call: TRBV10-1
d_call: NA